This T cell receptor beta chain emerged from a study of shared clonotypes between healthy human individuals. After removal of 3 bases from V and 7 bases from J, the junction contained 11 bases not matched to a gene. Germline V CDR1 and CDR2: ENHRY, SYGVKD. There are 15 residues in the CDR3. The study's findings and limits: Investigators expected sequencing depth to affect clonotype sharing among donors.

On this clone: The antigen is undetermined.

Splitting of each subset's genomic DNA was done evenly across several immunoSEQ plates. Produced via immunoSEQ multiplex PCR; TCRdb's table is partial and in-frame only. Of over 1.4 million clones in the sample, around 97% were seen once. Sequencing used naive CD4+ T cells sorted from blood. Subset of the sample: CD45RA+ positively selected. This chain links TRBV10-3 with TRBJ1-2; 7 bases agree with TRBD1. The sequence was obtained from a man aged 25-45 years in good health. CDR3 region: CAISDLATGSSGYTF. As DNA, the CDR3 is TGTGCCATCAGTGACCTAGCGACAGGGTCCAGTGGCTACACCTTC.